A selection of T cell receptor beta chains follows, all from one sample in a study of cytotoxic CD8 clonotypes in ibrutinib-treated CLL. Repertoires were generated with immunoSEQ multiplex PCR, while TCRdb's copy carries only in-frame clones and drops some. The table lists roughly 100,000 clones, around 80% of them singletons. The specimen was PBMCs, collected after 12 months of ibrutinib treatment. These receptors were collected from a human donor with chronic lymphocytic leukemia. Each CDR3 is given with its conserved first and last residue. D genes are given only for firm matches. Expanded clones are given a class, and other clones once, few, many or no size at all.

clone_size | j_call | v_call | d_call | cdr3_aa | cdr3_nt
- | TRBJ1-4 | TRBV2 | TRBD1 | CASSAGQASGEKLFF | TGTGCCAGCAGTGCGGGACAGGCGAGCGGGGAAAAACTGTTTTTT
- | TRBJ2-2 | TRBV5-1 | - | CASKFGGANTGELFF | TGCGCCAGCAAGTTTGGGGGCGCGAACACCGGGGAGCTGTTTTTT
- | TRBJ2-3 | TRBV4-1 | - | CASSLTSTDTQYF | TGCGCCAGCAGCCTTACTAGCACAGATACGCAGTATTTT
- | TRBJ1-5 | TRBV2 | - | CASSEAGSSNQPQHF | TGTGCCAGCAGTGAAGCAGGGAGTAGCAATCAGCCCCAGCATTTT
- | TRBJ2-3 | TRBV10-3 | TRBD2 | CAISPGTSGASTDTQYF | TGTGCCATCAGTCCCGGGACTAGCGGGGCTAGCACAGATACGCAGTATTTT
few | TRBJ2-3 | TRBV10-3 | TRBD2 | CAISAIAGRADTQYF | TGTGCCATCAGTGCCATAGCGGGGAGGGCAGATACGCAGTATTTT
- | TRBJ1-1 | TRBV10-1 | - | CASAFRDGTEAFF | TGCGCCAGCGCCTTTAGGGATGGGACTGAAGCTTTCTTT
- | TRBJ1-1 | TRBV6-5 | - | CASKGASEAFF | TGTGCCAGCAAGGGTGCGTCGGAAGCTTTCTTT
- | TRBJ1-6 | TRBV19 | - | CASSDGRNSPLHF | TGTGCCAGTAGTGATGGACGGAATTCACCCCTCCACTTT
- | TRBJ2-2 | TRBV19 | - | CASSILGLARGSTGELFF | TGTGCCAGTAGTATTCTGGGACTCGCCAGAGGTAGCACCGGGGAGCTGTTTTTT
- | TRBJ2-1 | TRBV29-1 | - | CSVEGGQGMTEQFF | TGCAGCGTTGAAGGAGGTCAGGGGATGACTGAGCAGTTCTTC
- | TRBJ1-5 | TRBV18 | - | CASSRSISNQPQHF | TGTGCCAGCTCACGATCAATTAGCAATCAGCCCCAGCATTTT
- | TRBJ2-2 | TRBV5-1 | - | CASSPPSGERSRELFF | TGCGCCAGCAGCCCTCCTTCCGGGGAGAGATCGAGGGAGCTGTTTTTT
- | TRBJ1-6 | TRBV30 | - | CAWSRADRDNSPLHF | TGTGCCTGGAGCAGGGCGGATCGGGATAATTCACCCCTCCACTTT